Below are 14 T cell receptor beta chains sequenced from a single sample in a study of cytomegalovirus exposure and HLA in healthy donors. The study ran its PCR with 60 Vbeta and 13 Jbeta primers. The protocol was immunoSEQ multiplex PCR, while the TCRdb copy is restricted to in-frame clones and leaves out a portion. Its clone listing holds around 39,000 clones. Sequenced input: PBMCs. The source is a male donor in good health and CMV-seronegative.

The chain has TRBV5-1 and TRBJ1-1; tentative D call: TRBD1 (5 bases). V gave up 2 bases and J gave up 3 bases, with 11 bases separating them. This CDR3 has 14 residues. In germline, CDR1 is SGHRS, CDR2 YFSETQ. The CDR3 DNA is TGCGCCAGCAGCTTTACAGGAGAGGACACTGAAGCTTTCTTT. It translates to CASSFTGEDTEAFF.

CDR3 amino acids: CASIIGGRTGELFF. CDR3 nucleotide sequence: TGTGCCAGCATTATCGGGGGTCGGACCGGGGAGCTGTTTTTT. The rearrangement uses TRBV28 and TRBJ2-2; TRBD2 might be the D (6 bases). Trimming shortened V by 7 bases and J by 5 bases, and 14 bases separated the two germline ends. This CDR3 region has 14 residues. The germline CDR1 and CDR2 sequences are MDHEN and SYDVKM.

Comment on this clone: Relative to the germline gene, one junction end is altered; a read error may explain this. This chain's CDR3 is CASSKNSGELFF. For the CDR3, the DNA is TGTGCCAGCAGCAAGAACAGCGGGGAGCTGTTTTTT. The V call is TRBV9, the J call TRBJ2-2; D unclear. CDR3 length equals 12 residues. In germline, CDR1 is SGDLS, CDR2 YYNGEE. Together with reference TRBV9 and TRBJ2-2, the CDR3 gives the full variable domain: DSGVTQTPKHLITATGQRVTLRCSPRSGDLSVYWYQQSLDQGLQFLIQYYNGEERAKGNILERFSAQQFPDLHSELNLSSLELGDSALYFCASSKNSGELFFGEGSRLTVL.

The gene calls are TRBV30 and TRBJ1-1, with TRBD1 as a possible D gene (6 bases). This CDR3 is built from 15 residues. Trimming removed 3 bases at V and 5 bases at J, with 19 bases between. The V gene's germline CDR1 is GTSNPN and CDR2 SVGIG (reference sequence). The CDR3 loop is CAWSDPQGRVTEAFF. In nucleotides, the CDR3 is TGTGCCTGGAGCGACCCACAGGGAAGGGTGACTGAAGCTTTCTTT.

V and J are TRBV4-2 and TRBJ2-1, with 12 nucleotides matching TRBD2. J lost 8 bases, V lost 0 bases, and 5 bases had no gene match. The CDR3 is made up of 16 amino acids. Germline lookup yields CDR1 LGHNA and CDR2 YNFKEQ. The CDR3 loop is CASSQEAGLAGDEQFF. The CDR3 DNA sequence: TGTGCCAGCAGCCAAGAGGCGGGACTAGCGGGCGATGAGCAGTTCTTC.

This sequence joins TRBV4-1 and TRBJ1-2; D ambiguous. The CDR3 has 12 amino acids. Per germline, CDR1 MGHRA and CDR2 YSYEKL. The V and J ends lost 0 bases and 9 bases respectively, with 8 bases between them. The CDR3 region has the DNA TGCGCCAGCAGCCAAGAGGGCGGGAGCTACACCTTC. Its protein product is CASSQEGGSYTF.

This chain joins TRBV18 and TRBJ1-4, with 7 positions matching TRBD1. CDR1 and CDR2 from the germline V gene are KGHSH and LQKENI. The CDR3 is 14 residues long. Trimming at V came to 4 bases and at J to 7 bases, leaving 6 bases not matched to a gene. The CDR3 here is CASSLRDSTEKLFF. DNA of the CDR3: TGTGCCAGCTCACTCCGGGACAGTACTGAAAAACTGTTTTTT.

The chain recombines TRBV30 with TRBJ1-2; D remains unclear. V lost 4 bases to trimming and J lost 4 bases, with 7 bases between them. The CDR3 covers 11 residues. In germline, CDR1 is GTSNPN, CDR2 SVGIG (reference sequence). The CDR3 loop reads CAWTGTYGYTF. The CDR3, as DNA: TGTGCCTGGACAGGCACCTATGGCTACACCTTC.

J is TRBJ2-3 and V is TRBV11-1; maybe TRBD2 (6 bases). Trimming pared 5 bases from V and 1 base from J, leaving 10 bases between. Germline V CDR1 and CDR2: SGHAT, FQDESV (reference sequence). The CDR3 has 14 amino acids. DNA of the CDR3: TGTGCCAGCAGCCACCGGAGGGGCACAGATACGCAGTATTTT. Translated: CASSHRRGTDTQYF.

The V call is TRBV5-1, the J call TRBJ2-2; D gene unclear. V lost 2 bases, J lost 6 bases, and 11 bases lay in between. The CDR3 is 14 amino acids. Germline CDR1 and CDR2: SGHRS and YFSETQ. As DNA, the CDR3 is TGCGCCAGCAGCTTTTCCAGGCTGGCCGGGGAGCTGTTTTTT. Residues: CASSFSRLAGELFF.

V usage is TRBV5-1 and J usage is TRBJ2-5; D is possibly TRBD2 (6 bases). V was clipped by 4 bases and J by 1 base, with 23 bases between them. CDR1 and CDR2 (germline): SGHRS, YFSETQ. The CDR3 length is 18 residues. The CDR3 reads CASSLLMRRLDSQETQYF. In DNA form, the CDR3 reads TGCGCCAGCAGCCTTTTGATGCGGAGACTAGACAGCCAAGAGACCCAGTACTTC.

V usage is TRBV6-5 and J usage is TRBJ2-1; D is perhaps TRBD1 (6 bases). CDR1 is MNHEY, CDR2 SVGAGI, per germline. CDR3 length: 13 residues. V dropped 4 bases and J dropped 7 bases, with 11 bases sitting between them. CDR3 sequence reads: CASSSGAGNEQFF. CDR3 nucleotides: TGTGCCAGCAGTTCAGGGGCTGGTAATGAGCAGTTCTTC.

The chain uses TRBV10-1 and TRBJ1-4, with D hard to call. Germline values: CDR1 WNHNN, CDR2 SYGVQD (reference sequence). This CDR3 region has 18 residues. V lost 2 bases to trimming and J lost 5 bases, with 21 bases between them. DNA for the CDR3: TGCGCCAGCAGTGAGGCGTCCACTTCCAATTACGCAAATGAAAAACTGTTTTTT. The encoded protein is CASSEASTSNYANEKLFF.

The J gene is TRBJ2-5, the V gene TRBV11-2; D is perhaps TRBD1 (6 bases). Germline V lookup: CDR1 SGHAT, CDR2 FQNNGV. The CDR3 consists of 15 residues. V gave up 0 bases and J gave up 5 bases, with 13 bases separating them. The CDR3 DNA sequence: TGTGCCAGCAGCTTAGATCAGGGGCCCGGGGAGACCCAGTACTTC. Translated, it gives CASSLDQGPGETQYF. The variable domain in full, with the rest retrieved from reference TRBV11-2 and TRBJ2-5, is EAGVAQSPRYKIIEKRQSVAFWCNPISGHATLYWYQQILGQGPKLLIQFQNNGVVDDSQLPKDRFSAERLKGVDSTLKIQPAKLEDSAVYLCASSLDQGPGETQYFGPGTRLLVL.